This T cell receptor beta chain was identified in a study of T cells in Graves' hyperthyroidism and ophthalmopathy. Findings and limits, study-wide: Most expanded thyroid clonotypes above 0.001 recurred in blood.

In this sample, this clonotype turned up many times. The target antigen is unknown. Amplification of TCR beta CDR3 regions used RNA as the template. The TCR CDR3 first-round RT-PCR relied on the HTBI primer set. One entry per CDR3 protein results from TCRdb running MiXCR on the multiplex PCR reads. The sample consists of a few hundred thousand distinct CDR3 sequences, approximately 14% of them appearing once. The CDR3 contains 12 residues. Germline CDR1 and CDR2: LGHDT and YNNKEL (reference sequence). V shed 5 bases and J 7 bases; nucleotides not matched to a gene: 2. This receptor was taken from a woman between 25 and 40 years old with Graves' hyperthyroidism. V is TRBV3-1 and J is TRBJ1-5; 7 nucleotides agree with TRBD1. Sample: blood. The CDR3 loop reads CASSRQGQPQHF. The CDR3 DNA follows: TGTGCCAGCAGCAGACAGGGCCAGCCCCAGCATTTT. The full variable domain, with the rest looked up from reference TRBV3-1 and TRBJ1-5, is DTAVSQTPKYLVTQMGNDKSIKCEQNLGHDTMYWYKQDSKKFLKIMFSYNNKELIINETVPNRFSPKSPDKAHLNLHINSLELGDSAVYFCASSRQGQPQHFGDGTRLSIL.